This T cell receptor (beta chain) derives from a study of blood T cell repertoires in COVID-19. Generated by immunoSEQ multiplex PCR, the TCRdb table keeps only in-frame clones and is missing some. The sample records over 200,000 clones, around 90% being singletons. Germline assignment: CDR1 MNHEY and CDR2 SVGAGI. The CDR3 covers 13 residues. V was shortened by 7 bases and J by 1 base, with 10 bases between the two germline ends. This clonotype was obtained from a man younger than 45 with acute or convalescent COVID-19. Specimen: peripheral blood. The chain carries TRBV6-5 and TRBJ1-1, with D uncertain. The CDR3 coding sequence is TGTGCCAGCACCAATACAGCGAACACTGAAGCTTTCTTT. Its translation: CASTNTANTEAFF.